One sample yielded the 31 T cell receptor beta chains listed below, sequenced in a study of T cell repertoires in cytomegalovirus infection (dated by TCRdb to the late 2010s). Instrument used: Illumina HiSeq 1500. TCRdb handled the public reads itself, with Q25 trimming in fastp and clone calling in MiXCR, and kept productive beta chains. Rows merge per CDR3 protein into single entries with the most common DNA and genes. The sample table shows 55,000 to 85,000 distinct CDR3 sequences, and 3% to 4% are seen once. Roughly 22% of the sample is held by the ten biggest clonotypes. The specimen was PBMCs. These receptors all come from a human donor in good health (CMV status not recorded). Some clones in this sample may be carry-over from other donors' samples.

The sample holds many counts of this clonotype. The chain carries TRBV12-3 or TRBV12-4 and TRBJ2-6; 8 nucleotides line up with TRBD1. This CDR3 has 16 amino acids. J was trimmed by 2 bases and V by 4 bases; bases with no gene match: 4. The CDR3 sequence: CASSSQGATGANVLTF. The CDR3 nucleotides read TGTGCCAGCAGTTCCCAGGGGGCAACTGGGGCCAACGTCCTGACTTTC.

This clonotype has ten or more counts. The chain has TRBV7-2 and TRBJ2-1; 7 bases line up with TRBD2. V was pared by 7 bases and J by 0 bases, with 6 bases of the junction left unmatched. Germline assignment: CDR1 SGHTA and CDR2 FQGNSA. This CDR3 has 15 residues. The CDR3 nucleotides are TGTGCCAGCACCCTAGCGGAGAGCTCCTACAATGAGCAGTTCTTC. It is translated as CASTLAESSYNEQFF.

In this sample, this clonotype turned up many times. This chain links TRBV7-2 with TRBJ2-5; D is perhaps TRBD2 (6 bases). The V gene's germline CDR1 is SGHTA and CDR2 FQGNSA. The CDR3 has 17 amino acids. V was cut by 1 base and J by 1 base, with 16 bases left in between. The CDR3 spells CASSLVGTGAGQETQYF. The CDR3 bases are TGTGCCAGCAGCTTAGTAGGTACTGGAGCGGGCCAAGAGACCCAGTACTTC. The variable domain in full, with the rest retrieved from reference TRBV7-2 and TRBJ2-5, is GAGVSQSPSNKVTEKGKDVELRCDPISGHTALYWYRQSLGQGLEFLIYFQGNSAPDKSGLPSDRFSAERTGGSVSTLTIQRTQQEDSAVYLCASSLVGTGAGQETQYFGPGTRLLVL.

This clonotype was found many times. The V gene is TRBV7-6, the J gene TRBJ1-3; D is undetermined. Per the germline V gene, CDR1 is SGHVS and CDR2 is FNYEAQ. The CDR3 runs 13 residues. Trimming left V 3 bases short and J 2 bases short, with 5 bases between. The CDR3 spells CASSFHPGNTIYF. The CDR3 DNA is TGTGCCAGCAGCTTCCACCCTGGAAACACCATATATTTT.

Remarks on this clonotype: The germline gene is not matched at one end of the junction; a read error may be the cause. The chain is built from TRBV20-1 and TRBJ2-3; 9 bases match TRBD2. Germline V gene data show CDR1 as DFQATT and CDR2 as SNEGSKA (reference sequence). The CDR3 covers 17 residues. CDR3 sequence: CSARVTSGRTSTDTQCF. DNA of the CDR3: TGCAGTGCTAGAGTCACGAGCGGGAGGACTAGCACAGATACGCAGTGTTTT.

Note on this clonotype: This could be a read error, since a much larger clone is one nucleotide away. This chain joins TRBV12-3 or TRBV12-4 and TRBJ1-5; D call uncertain. The CDR3 extends over 12 amino acids. CDR3 sequence reads: CAGSSREWPQHF. CDR3 nucleotide sequence: TGTGCCGGCAGTTCAAGGGAATGGCCCCAGCATTTT.

At least ten counts were recorded for this clonotype. This chain uses TRBV4-3 with TRBJ2-3, with D maybe TRBD2 (5 bases). In germline, CDR1 is LGHNA, CDR2 YSLEER. The V end lost 0 bases, the J end lost 4 bases, and 5 bases lay between the germline ends. This CDR3 is built from 13 residues. The DNA for the CDR3 is TGCGCCAGCAGCCAAGAGAGGGCAGATACGCAGTATTTT. Its translation is CASSQERADTQYF.

This clonotype was detected ten times or more. J is TRBJ1-3 and V is TRBV7-2, with D hard to call. CDR3 length: 15 amino acids. Between the trimmed V and J ends, which lost 5 bases and 1 base, there was a span of 12 bases. The germline CDR1 and CDR2 sequences are SGHTA and FQGNSA. The CDR3, as DNA: TGTGCCAGCAGCACTCAACGGAAATCTGGAAACACCATATATTTT. This translates into CASSTQRKSGNTIYF.

Many counts were recorded for this clonotype. The V and J genes are TRBV7-4 and TRBJ2-2; D not resolved. V lost 1 base to trimming and J lost 6 bases, with 6 bases between them. CDR3 size: 13 residues. Germline CDR1 SGHVT, CDR2 SQSDAQ. CDR3 sequence reads: CASSLVVAGELFF. The CDR3, as DNA: TGTGCCAGCAGCTTAGTAGTGGCCGGGGAGCTGTTTTTT. Combining the CDR3 with reference TRBV7-4 and TRBJ2-2 gives the whole variable domain GAGVSQSPRYKVAKRGRDVALRCDSISGHVTLYWYRQTLGQGSEVLTYSQSDAQRDKSGRPSGRFSAERPERSVSTLKIQRTEQGDSAVYLCASSLVVAGELFFGEGSRLTVL.

This clonotype was observed at least ten times. The rearrangement uses TRBV6-2 or TRBV6-3 and TRBJ1-5, with 7 bases matching TRBD1. The CDR3 extends over 14 amino acids. V dropped 4 bases and J dropped 3; count of bases not matched to a gene: 3. Per germline, CDR1 MNHEY and CDR2 SVGEGT. The CDR3 is CASSWDRFNQPQHF. The CDR3 DNA reads as TGTGCCAGCAGTTGGGACAGATTCAATCAGCCCCAGCATTTT.

This clonotype was detected ten times or more. The chain links TRBV20-1 to TRBJ2-7; 7 nucleotides line up with TRBD2. Germline CDR1 DFQATT, CDR2 SNEGSKA (reference sequence). The CDR3 runs 14 residues. V lost 3 bases to trimming and J lost 1 base; unmatched junction nucleotides: 6. Written as DNA, the CDR3 is TGCAGTGCTAGTCAGGCTAGCGGTTCCTACGAGCAGTACTTC. It yields the protein CSASQASGSYEQYF.

This clonotype was recorded many times. The CDR3 nucleotides read TGTGCCAGTACCCGAAGGGGAGGAGGGACAGATATTGCTGGCTACACCTTC. It translates to CASTRRGGGTDIAGYTF. V and J are TRBV19 and TRBJ1-2, with 7 bases that match TRBD1. The CDR3 has 17 amino acids. The V gene's germline CDR1 is LNHDA and CDR2 SQIVND (reference sequence). V lost 7 bases, J lost 7 bases, and 21 bases stayed unmatched.

Points on this clonotype: This may arise from a read error, as a much more abundant clone is one base away. The CDR3 here is CARSPRATGELFF. The CDR3 coding sequence is TGTGCCAGGAGCCCTAGGGCCACCGGGGAGCTGTTTTTT. J is TRBJ2-2 and V is TRBV11-2; D uncertain. The germline V and J ends were trimmed by 9 bases and 4 bases, with 12 bases remaining between them. The CDR3 totals 13 residues. Germline V gene sequence: CDR1 SGHAT, CDR2 FQNNGV.

This clonotype was counted at least ten times. The chain joins TRBV7-2 to TRBJ2-5, with 10 bases matching TRBD2. Germline assignment: CDR1 SGHTA and CDR2 FQGNSA. Germline trimming cut 5 bases from V and 5 bases from J; bases unmatched to any gene: 11. The CDR3 spans 16 residues. CDR3 nucleotides: TGTGCCAGCAGCCCAGTTCGGACTAGCGGCGGGGAGACCCAGTACTTC. Its protein is CASSPVRTSGGETQYF. The variable domain in full, completed from reference TRBV7-2 and TRBJ2-5, reads GAGVSQSPSNKVTEKGKDVELRCDPISGHTALYWYRQSLGQGLEFLIYFQGNSAPDKSGLPSDRFSAERTGGSVSTLTIQRTQQEDSAVYLCASSPVRTSGGETQYFGPGTRLLVL.

This clonotype was found many times. The chain recombines TRBV7-2 with TRBJ2-7; 10 nucleotides line up with TRBD2. This CDR3 has 14 amino acids. CDR1 and CDR2 from the germline V gene are SGHTA and FQGNSA. The V gene end was trimmed by 5 bases and the J gene end by 5 bases; junction bases not matched to a gene: 6. CDR3 sequence (DNA): TGTGCCAGCAGCCCAGCGGGAGGGCCCCACGAGCAGTACTTC. Its protein product is CASSPAGGPHEQYF.

This clonotype was counted many times. The chain recombines TRBV11-2 with TRBJ2-4; perhaps TRBD2 as D (5 bases). Trimming pared 0 bases from V and 0 bases from J, leaving 9 bases between. Germline lookup yields CDR1 SGHAT and CDR2 FQNNGV. CDR3 size: 16 residues. The DNA for the CDR3 is TGTGCCAGCAGCTTAGAACTAGTCTCAGCCAAAAACATTCAGTACTTC. Protein sequence: CASSLELVSAKNIQYF.

This clonotype was recorded many times. The rearrangement links TRBV7-2 to TRBJ2-2; 8 bases are shared with TRBD2. Germline CDR1 and CDR2: SGHTA and FQGNSA. The CDR3 totals 16 residues. The J segment lost 5 bases and the V segment lost 2 bases, leaving 7 bases of the junction unmatched. The CDR3 coding sequence is TGTGCCAGCAGCTTACCGGGACTAGTAAAGACCGGGGAGCTGTTTTTT. Its protein product is CASSLPGLVKTGELFF. Drawing the rest from reference TRBV7-2 and TRBJ2-2, the complete variable domain is GAGVSQSPSNKVTEKGKDVELRCDPISGHTALYWYRQSLGQGLEFLIYFQGNSAPDKSGLPSDRFSAERTGGSVSTLTIQRTQQEDSAVYLCASSLPGLVKTGELFFGEGSRLTVL.

This clonotype was detected ten times or more. The chain uses TRBV7-2 and TRBJ2-1; TRBD2 matches at 8 bases. With V trimmed by 1 base and J by 8 bases, 7 bases remained unmatched. From germline, CDR1 is SGHTA and CDR2 FQGNSA. This CDR3 has 15 residues. The CDR3 bases are TGTGCCAGCAGCTTAGGACCCAGCGGGAGCGATGAGCAGTTCTTC. Its protein product is CASSLGPSGSDEQFF. Based on the CDR3 plus reference TRBV7-2 and TRBJ2-1, the full variable domain is GAGVSQSPSNKVTEKGKDVELRCDPISGHTALYWYRQSLGQGLEFLIYFQGNSAPDKSGLPSDRFSAERTGGSVSTLTIQRTQQEDSAVYLCASSLGPSGSDEQFFGPGTRLTVL.

This clonotype is labeled as large (0.1 to 1%). The chain links TRBV7-6 to TRBJ2-7; no clear D. CDR1 is SGHVS, CDR2 FNYEAQ, per germline. The length of the CDR3 is 13 residues. V was pared by 5 bases and J by 5 bases, with 13 bases between. CDR3 DNA: TGTGCCAGCAGCGACCCTCGTGGCCACGAGCAGTACTTC. Its protein product is CASSDPRGHEQYF.

This clonotype was seen at least ten times. The chain is built from TRBV7-4 and TRBJ2-1; 9 positions agree with TRBD1. Germline V lookup: CDR1 SGHVT, CDR2 SQSDAQ. Germline trimming cut 6 bases from V and 5 bases from J; bases unmatched to any gene: 8. The CDR3 runs 15 residues. The CDR3 is CASSPGTGKDNEQFF. The CDR3 bases are TGTGCCAGCAGTCCCGGGACAGGGAAAGACAATGAGCAGTTCTTC.

This clonotype occurred many times. The chain uses TRBV7-2 and TRBJ2-5; a weak D match, TRBD1 (6 bases). CDR3 length equals 13 residues. Germline V CDR1 and CDR2: SGHTA, FQGNSA. Trimming took 5 bases from V and 5 from J, leaving 12 bases between them. The DNA for the CDR3 is TGTGCCAGCAGCCTCAGGGGTCCCGAGACCCAGTACTTC. Amino acid sequence: CASSLRGPETQYF.

This clonotype has a count of ten or more. The V call is TRBV7-2, the J call TRBJ1-5; D gene uncertain. CDR1 is SGHTA and CDR2 is FQGNSA in the germline V gene. V lost 1 base and J 4 bases, leaving 5 bases between the germline ends. CDR3 size: 13 residues. CDR3 DNA sequence: TGTGCCAGCAGCTTAGTGCATAATCAGCCCCAGCATTTT. It translates to CASSLVHNQPQHF.

This clonotype was observed at least ten times. CDR3 loop: CASSLAGGNSVKQFF. The CDR3 bases are TGTGCCAGCAGCTTAGCTGGCGGGAATTCGGTGAAGCAGTTCTTC. V is TRBV7-2 and J is TRBJ2-1; D might be TRBD2 (6 bases). The V gene lost 0 bases and the J gene lost 11 bases, with 17 bases spanning the gap. The CDR3 runs to 15 residues. The V gene's germline CDR1 is SGHTA and CDR2 FQGNSA.

This clonotype was detected many times. The chain has TRBV7-8 and TRBJ2-5; 7 nucleotides match TRBD1. Germline CDR1 SGHVS, CDR2 FQNEAQ. V was clipped by 0 bases and J by 4 bases; unmatched bases: 2. The CDR3 loop spans 14 amino acids. The CDR3 DNA is TGTGCCAGCAGCTTAGCGGGACAGTTAGAGACCCAGTACTTC. Translation gives CASSLAGQLETQYF.

The chain uses TRBV7-9 and TRBJ1-1; D unresolved. V gave up 4 bases and J gave up 10 bases, with 13 bases separating them. Germline lookup yields CDR1 SEHNR and CDR2 FQNEAQ (reference sequence). The CDR3 is 12 residues long. Here the CDR3 DNA reads TGTGCCAGCAGCTCCGCGGAGCCGGCAGCTTTCTTT. Protein product: CASSSAEPAAFF.

This clonotype was seen at least ten times. The rearrangement links TRBV11-2 to TRBJ2-3; D is undetermined. Trimming cost V 3 bases and J 2 bases, with 12 bases left between them. Germline V gene data show CDR1 as SGHAT and CDR2 as FQNNGV. The CDR3 is 15 amino acids. CDR3 loop: CASSFGLFDTDTQYF. The CDR3 DNA is TGTGCCAGCAGCTTTGGGCTATTCGACACAGATACGCAGTATTTT.

This clonotype was observed at least ten times. J is TRBJ1-2 and V is TRBV7-2; D not resolved. The CDR3 length is 12 residues. V lost 1 base and J lost 8, with 8 bases in between. The germline gives CDR1 SGHTA, CDR2 FQGNSA. CDR3 sequence reads: CASSLEAGGYTF. The DNA of the CDR3 is TGTGCCAGCAGCTTAGAGGCGGGGGGCTACACCTTC.

The chain has TRBV5-6 and TRBJ2-3; 9 bases align to TRBD1. The CDR3 is made up of 15 amino acids. The trim removed 4 bases at V and 3 bases at J, leaving 6 bases unmatched. Germline CDR1 is SGHDT and CDR2 is YYEEEE. For the CDR3, the DNA is TGTGCCAGCAGCCAAGCCGGACAGGGGACAGATACGCAGTATTTT. It yields the protein CASSQAGQGTDTQYF.

This clonotype was recorded at least ten times. The V and J genes are TRBV20-1 and TRBJ1-2, with a tentative D call TRBD1 (5 bases). Trimming left V 2 bases short and J 4 bases short, with 17 bases between. This CDR3 is built from 15 residues. The V gene's germline CDR1 is DFQATT and CDR2 SNEGSKA (reference sequence). The CDR3 nucleotides read TGCAGTGCTAGAAACCTCACGCAGGGTAGCTATGGCTACACCTTC. Translating gives CSARNLTQGSYGYTF.

Ten or more counts support this clonotype. V usage is TRBV6-2 or TRBV6-3 and J usage is TRBJ2-5, with TRBD2 identical over 10 bases. This CDR3 comprises 15 residues. Trimming cost V 5 bases and J 3 bases; bases outside gene matches: 6. Per the germline V gene, CDR1 is MNHEY and CDR2 is SVGEGT. The CDR3 region has the DNA TGTGCCAGCAGTCCCGGGACTAGCGTTAAAGAGACCCAGTACTTC. Its protein is CASSPGTSVKETQYF.

In its sample, this clonotype is medium-sized. The chain employs TRBV20-1 and TRBJ2-1; D call uncertain. The CDR3 is 13 residues long. Germline V CDR1 and CDR2: DFQATT, SNEGSKA (reference sequence). V gave up 1 base and J gave up 8 bases, with 12 bases separating them. The CDR3 DNA follows: TGCAGTGCTAGAGCCCCCTTGGCGCATGAGCAGTTCTTC. It codes for CSARAPLAHEQFF.